The 21 T cell receptor beta chains reported below all come from one sample, sequenced in a study of OX40 agonist ivuxolimab in advanced cancers. TCRdb's table, derived via immunoSEQ multiplex PCR, lists solely in-frame clones and lacks some. The table includes around 91,000 clones, 85% to 90% detected once. The sample in question was CD4+ or CD8+ T cells sorted from blood, obtained in a trial of the OX40 agonist ivuxolimab. The receptors shown here come from an adult with an advanced solid tumor such as melanoma, head and neck, liver or kidney cancer.

The chain is built from TRBV27 and TRBJ2-1, with 9 bases lining up with TRBD2. In germline, CDR1 is MNHEY, CDR2 SMNVEV (reference sequence). This CDR3 is 14 amino acids long. The V segment lost 7 bases and the J segment 4 bases; nucleotides outside the gene matches: 5. CDR3 bases: TGTGCCAGCACCTCGCGGGAGGGATACAATGAGCAGTTCTTC. Translating gives CASTSREGYNEQFF.

The chain links TRBV5-4 to TRBJ2-5, with TRBD2 identical over 8 bases. In germline, CDR1 is SGHNT, CDR2 YYREEE (reference sequence). The CDR3 is 16 amino acids. The trim removed 5 bases at V and 4 bases at J, leaving 13 bases unmatched. The CDR3 sequence: CASSLPWRGVAETQYF. CDR3 coding DNA: TGTGCCAGCAGTCTGCCGTGGCGGGGGGTCGCAGAGACCCAGTACTTC.

This clone was counted once. The chain recombines TRBV28 with TRBJ2-7; 8 positions agree with TRBD2. V trimming: 9 bases; J trimming: 0 bases; junction bases outside the gene matches: 7. The CDR3 extends over 14 amino acids. CDR1 MDHEN and CDR2 SYDVKM come from the germline V gene. The CDR3: CASISGTNSYEQYF. CDR3 nucleotides: TGTGCCAGTATTAGCGGGACCAACTCCTACGAGCAGTACTTC.

The chain couples TRBV7-9 to TRBJ1-4, with D perhaps matching TRBD1 (6 bases). Germline V gene lookup returns CDR1 SEHNR and CDR2 FQNEAQ (reference sequence). This CDR3 spans 15 amino acids. V lost 4 bases and J 0 bases, leaving 9 bases between the germline ends. The CDR3 is CASSSGQSTNEKLFF. The CDR3 DNA is TGTGCCAGCAGCTCCGGACAGTCAACTAATGAAAAACTGTTTTTT.

V and J are TRBV29-1 and TRBJ2-1; 8 bases line up with TRBD1. The CDR3 runs 15 residues. V shed 7 bases and J 7 bases; nucleotides not matched to a gene: 15. Germline assignment: CDR1 SQVTM and CDR2 ANQGSEA. The DNA of the CDR3 is TGCAGCGCCTCGAAGGACAGGGCGGCCGGGAATGAGCAGTTCTTC. This sequence encodes CSASKDRAAGNEQFF.

The chain couples TRBV5-8 to TRBJ2-7; weak D call: TRBD2 (5 bases). Looked up from germline, CDR1 is SGHTS and CDR2 is YDEGEE. CDR3 size: 14 residues. Trimming shortened V by 3 bases and J by 4 bases, and 14 bases separated the two germline ends. The CDR3 region is CASSSDGLSYEQYF. Written as DNA, the CDR3 is TGTGCCAGCAGCTCGGACGGACTCTCGTACGAGCAGTACTTC.

This clone has only a few counts. V and J are TRBV28 and TRBJ2-2; D gene ambiguous. V was cut by 3 bases and J by 3 bases, with 11 bases left in between. There are 15 residues in the CDR3. Germline V gene lookup returns CDR1 MDHEN and CDR2 SYDVKM. Here the CDR3 reads CASSLTGWDTGELFF. DNA for the CDR3: TGTGCCAGCAGTTTGACCGGGTGGGACACCGGGGAGCTGTTTTTT.

The gene calls are TRBV6-5 and TRBJ2-2, with D possibly TRBD2 on 7 matching bases. The CDR3 is made up of 14 amino acids. CDR1 is MNHEY, CDR2 SVGAGI, per germline. Between the trimmed V and J ends, which lost 8 bases and 5 bases, there was a span of 15 bases. CDR3 nucleotides: TGTGCCAGCCAGGTGGGGGGGCGGACCGGGGAGCTGTTTTTT. This gives the protein CASQVGGRTGELFF.

This chain connects TRBV2 to TRBJ2-1; tentative D call: TRBD1 (6 bases). The CDR3 contains 14 residues. Per the germline V gene, CDR1 is SNHLY and CDR2 is FYNNEI. Between the trimmed V and J ends, which lost 6 bases and 4 bases, there was a span of 13 bases. This CDR3 is CASRSRGPYNEQFF. The DNA of the CDR3 is TGTGCCAGCAGGAGCAGGGGTCCGTACAATGAGCAGTTCTTC.

The DNA for the CDR3 is TGTGCCAGCAGCACCCGGGGCTCCGATAGGGGTGAGCAGTACTTC. It specifies CASSTRGSDRGEQYF. The chain recombines TRBV7-2 with TRBJ2-7; D is possibly TRBD1 or TRBD2 (5 bases each). V shed 5 bases and J shed 7 bases, with 21 bases lying between them. This CDR3 comprises 15 residues. CDR1 SGHTA and CDR2 FQGNSA come from the germline V gene. Complete variable domain (other parts from reference TRBV7-2 and TRBJ2-7): GAGVSQSPSNKVTEKGKDVELRCDPISGHTALYWYRQSLGQGLEFLIYFQGNSAPDKSGLPSDRFSAERTGGSVSTLTIQRTQQEDSAVYLCASSTRGSDRGEQYFGPGTRLTVT.

The genes are TRBV2 and TRBJ2-2; TRBD2 aligns across 8 bases. The V segment lost 4 bases and the J segment 2 bases; nucleotides outside the gene matches: 6. The CDR3 has 16 residues. Germline V lookup: CDR1 SNHLY, CDR2 FYNNEI. The CDR3 spells CASSVGSGGNTGELFF. CDR3 DNA sequence: TGTGCCAGCAGTGTTGGCAGCGGGGGTAACACCGGGGAGCTGTTTTTT.

Note on this clone: The germline gene is not matched at one end of the junction; a read error may be the cause. V usage is TRBV4-1 and J usage is TRBJ2-2; tentatively, D is TRBD2 (5 bases). Germline V gene lookup returns CDR1 MGHRA and CDR2 YSYEKL. The CDR3 runs 15 residues. This CDR3 reads CASSQENPSPGKLFF. For the CDR3, the DNA is TGCGCCAGCAGCCAAGAAAACCCCAGCCCCGGGAAGCTGTTTTTT.

This chain links TRBV10-3 with TRBJ1-4, with TRBD1 matching 9 bases. CDR1 ENHRY and CDR2 SYGVKD come from the germline V gene. V was clipped by 4 bases and J by 7 bases; unmatched bases: 7. The CDR3 has 15 amino acids. CDR3 protein: CAISVGTGRGEKLFF. CDR3 coding DNA: TGTGCCATCAGTGTCGGGACAGGGAGAGGTGAAAAACTGTTTTTT.

The CDR3 nucleotides are TGTGCCAGCAGTGGGGGCTCTGGAAACACCATATATTTT. As protein: CASSGGSGNTIYF. V usage is TRBV6-1 and J usage is TRBJ1-3, with D unclear. Germline values: CDR1 MNHNS, CDR2 SASEGT. This CDR3 spans 13 amino acids. V lost 4 bases and J lost 0, with 4 bases in between.

The rearrangement links TRBV4-1 to TRBJ2-1; no clear D. The ends were cut back, 1 base at V and 2 bases at J, with 15 bases in the middle. CDR1 is MGHRA, CDR2 YSYEKL, per germline. The length of the CDR3 is 17 residues. CDR3 nucleotides: TGCGCCAGCAGCCAAGTGTATACAGTAGCTGCCTACAATGAGCAGTTCTTC. Translating it yields CASSQVYTVAAYNEQFF.

The chain uses TRBV5-5 and TRBJ1-1, with 7 bases fitting TRBD1. Germline V lookup: CDR1 SGHKS, CDR2 YYEKEE (reference sequence). The V segment lost 3 bases and the J segment 1 base; nucleotides outside the gene matches: 3. The CDR3 length is 14 residues. The CDR3 sequence is CASSSWTGNTEAFF. Written as DNA, the CDR3 is TGTGCCAGCAGCTCCTGGACAGGGAACACTGAAGCTTTCTTT.

The chain is built from TRBV27 and TRBJ2-3; possibly TRBD1 or TRBD2 for D (6 bases each). The CDR3 sequence is 14 residues long. The germline V gene has CDR1 MNHEY and CDR2 SMNVEV (reference sequence). V gave up 3 bases and J gave up 4 bases, with 11 bases separating them. The CDR3 region has the DNA TGTGCCAGCAGTTTGAAGGGGGAGGCAGATACGCAGTATTTT. Translated: CASSLKGEADTQYF.

The rearrangement links TRBV27 to TRBJ1-5, with no clear D. V lost 5 bases to trimming and J lost 6 bases, with 8 bases between them. The germline V gene encodes CDR1 MNHEY and CDR2 SMNVEV (reference sequence). There are 12 residues in the CDR3. CDR3 residues: CASSATSQPQHF. Here the CDR3 DNA reads TGTGCCAGCAGTGCCACCAGTCAGCCCCAGCATTTT.

This clone was detected a few times. The chain is built from TRBV7-3 and TRBJ2-3; D gene uncertain. Germline V gene sequence: CDR1 SGHTA, CDR2 FQGTGA. V was shortened by 5 bases and J by 4 bases, with 10 bases between the two germline ends. The CDR3 extends over 13 amino acids. CDR3 DNA: TGTGCCAGCAGCCAACGAGTGGCAGATACGCAGTATTTT. This sequence encodes CASSQRVADTQYF.

This chain joins TRBV7-2 and TRBJ1-5, with TRBD1 matching 8 bases. Germline values: CDR1 SGHTA, CDR2 FQGNSA. Trimming cost V 5 bases and J 4 bases; bases outside gene matches: 7. The CDR3 is 15 residues long. The CDR3 DNA sequence: TGTGCCAGCAGCACCAGACAGGGGTGGAATCAGCCCCAGCATTTT. This translates into CASSTRQGWNQPQHF.

J is TRBJ2-5 and V is TRBV29-1; perhaps TRBD2 as D (5 bases). From germline, CDR1 is SQVTM and CDR2 ANQGSEA. Trimming stripped 7 bases from V and 2 bases from J, with 14 bases between. The CDR3 covers 13 residues. CDR3 nucleotides: TGCAGCGCCAATCCGACGGGACAAGAGACCCAGTACTTC. This gives the protein CSANPTGQETQYF.